This is a list of T cell receptor beta chains from one sample in a study of T cells after yellow fever vaccination. TCRdb recomputed calls from the 5' RACE reads with MiXCR, one row per CDR3 protein. In the table there are some 320,000 distinct CDR3 sequences, about 4.5% of which are singletons. The sequencing here drew on PBMCs, taken 15 days after the yellow fever booster vaccination. Receptors were obtained from a man aged 18 to 29 who received the YFV17D yellow fever vaccine. The CDR3 runs from the conserved cysteine through the conserved F or W. A D gene is named only where the DNA matches it firmly. Clone size is shown for a subset of rows, as once, few, many or a class of expanded clone.

many 14 TRBJ2-2 NA TRBV20-1 CSARDLGDTGELFF TGCAGTGCTAGAGATCTCGGAGATACCGGGGAGCTGTTTTTT
many 14 TRBJ2-3 NA TRBV7-9 CASSPPTSTDTQYF TGTGCCAGCAGCCCTCCGACGAGCACAGATACGCAGTATTTT
many 14 TRBJ2-3 NA TRBV4-1 CASSSTGFTDTQYF TGCGCCAGCAGCTCAACAGGGTTCACAGATACGCAGTATTTT
many 15 TRBJ2-7 NA TRBV2 CASSEAGGKTYEQYF TGTGCCAGCAGTGAAGCTGGGGGCAAGACCTACGAGCAGTACTTC
many 15 TRBJ1-6 NA TRBV6-5 CASSYSIQGNSPLHF TGTGCCAGCAGTTACTCGATACAGGGTAATTCACCCCTCCACTTT
NA 15 TRBJ2-1 NA TRBV5-4 CASSSTGRAYNEQFF TGTGCCAGCAGCTCCACGGGCCGAGCCTACAATGAGCAGTTCTTC
NA 12 TRBJ1-3 NA TRBV7-9 CAIPRPGNTIYF TGTGCCATCCCGAGGCCCGGAAACACCATATATTTT
few 10 TRBJ1-5 NA TRBV19 CASSTQPQHF TGTGCCAGTAGTACGCAGCCCCAGCATTTT
many 12 TRBJ1-2 NA TRBV24-1 CATSDLDYGYTF TGTGCCACCAGTGATTTGGACTATGGCTACACCTTC
many 14 TRBJ2-3 NA TRBV5-1 CASSPEQSTDTQYF TGCGCCAGCAGCCCGGAGCAAAGCACAGATACGCAGTATTTT
few 16 TRBJ2-7 TRBD2 TRBV5-1 CASSWKLAGAPTEQYF TGCGCCAGCAGCTGGAAACTAGCGGGGGCCCCTACCGAGCAGTACTTC
many 13 TRBJ1-2 NA TRBV3-1 CASSQDRDYGYTF TGCGCCAGCAGCCAAGACAGAGACTATGGCTACACCTTC
few 14 TRBJ1-5 NA TRBV10-3 CAISAGVLDQPQHF TGTGCCATCAGCGCAGGGGTCCTAGATCAGCCCCAGCATTTT
NA 13 TRBJ1-2 NA TRBV7-2 CASSTEGGYGYTF TGTGCCAGCAGCACGGAAGGGGGCTATGGCTACACCTTC
many 15 TRBJ2-1 TRBD2 TRBV6-2/TRBV6-3 CASSPGLASYNEQFF TGTGCCAGCAGCCCTGGACTAGCGTCCTACAATGAGCAGTTCTTC
NA 13 TRBJ1-6 NA TRBV20-1 CSARKDLNSPLHF TGCAGTGCTAGAAAGGACCTTAATTCACCCCTCCACTTT
few 15 TRBJ1-4 NA TRBV5-1 CASSLAGQGPEKLFF TGCGCCAGCAGCTTGGCAGGCCAGGGCCCCGAAAAACTGTTTTTT
NA 14 TRBJ1-1 NA TRBV4-1 CASSQDPTNTEAFF TGCGCCAGCAGCCAAGATCCGACGAACACTGAAGCTTTCTTT
few 15 TRBJ2-7 NA TRBV21-1 CASRDKTISPYEQYF TGTGCCAGCAGGGACAAAACCATCAGTCCCTACGAGCAGTACTTC
many 15 TRBJ2-4 NA TRBV24-1 CATSDPKGVGDIQYF TGTGCCACCAGTGACCCCAAGGGGGTCGGGGACATTCAGTACTTC
NA 11 TRBJ1-1 NA TRBV4-1 CASSPREELFF TGCGCCAGCAGCCCTCGCGAGGAGCTTTTCTTT
few 12 TRBJ1-1 NA TRBV7-2 CASSLSGREAFF TGTGCCAGCAGCTTGTCCGGGAGGGAAGCTTTCTTT
few 15 TRBJ2-1 TRBD2 TRBV20-1 CSATSPPGGPGEQFF TGCAGTGCTACCTCCCCCCCGGGGGGGCCCGGTGAGCAGTTCTTC
many 15 TRBJ2-2 TRBD2 TRBV4-1 CASSQKGRGTGELFF TGCGCCAGCAGCCAAAAAGGGAGGGGCACCGGGGAGCTGTTTTTT
NA 17 TRBJ2-6 NA TRBV6-5 CASSLGTLRYGANVLTF TGTGCCAGCAGCCTCGGGACACTGCGGTATGGGGCCAACGTCCTGACTTTC
few 15 TRBJ2-5 TRBD2 TRBV7-2 CASSPTSGRGETQYF TGTGCCAGCAGCCCGACTAGCGGGCGAGGGGAGACCCAGTACTTC
NA 15 TRBJ2-3 TRBD2 TRBV6-2/TRBV6-3 CASSSTSGVSDTQYF TGTGCCAGCAGTTCGACTAGCGGGGTGTCAGATACGCAGTATTTT
NA 15 TRBJ2-5 NA TRBV7-7 CASSLGGTYQETQYF TGTGCTAGCAGCTTGGGCGGGACGTATCAAGAGACCCAGTACTTC
few 14 TRBJ2-7 TRBD2 TRBV7-2 CASSLWSGGYEQYF TGTGCCAGCAGCTTATGGTCGGGGGGTTACGAGCAGTACTTC
NA 15 TRBJ1-6 NA TRBV5-1 CASSLGGDSNSPLHF TGCGCCAGCAGCTTGGGTGGGGACTCTAATTCACCCCTCCACTTT
NA 14 TRBJ1-5 NA TRBV12-3/TRBV12-4 CASSRVLPGQPQHF TGTGCCAGCAGTCGCGTCCTTCCCGGGCAGCCCCAGCATTTT
many 14 TRBJ2-7 NA TRBV7-2 CASSPAKGWHEQYF TGTGCCAGCAGCCCCGCCAAGGGGTGGCACGAGCAGTACTTC
few 12 TRBJ2-1 NA TRBV5-1 CASTHTYNEQFF TGCGCCAGCACCCACACCTACAATGAGCAGTTCTTC
many 13 TRBJ2-7 NA TRBV12-3/TRBV12-4 CASSRDTLYEQYF TGTGCCAGCAGCCGGGACACTCTCTACGAGCAGTACTTC
few 14 TRBJ1-2 NA TRBV4-3 CASSHLGGNYGYTF TGCGCCAGCAGCCACCTGGGGGGCAACTATGGCTACACCTTC
NA 12 TRBJ2-5 NA TRBV2 CASRGDQETQYF TGTGCCAGCAGGGGAGACCAAGAGACCCAGTACTTC
many 16 TRBJ2-3 TRBD2 TRBV7-9 CASSLTASGGPGTQYF TGTGCCAGCAGCTTAACCGCTAGCGGGGGTCCAGGTACGCAGTATTTT
few 13 TRBJ1-2 NA TRBV21-1 CASSNPSAYGYTF TGTGCCAGCAGCAATCCGAGTGCTTATGGCTACACCTTC
NA 14 TRBJ2-2 NA TRBV5-1 CASSLRGPDGELFF TGCGCCAGCAGCTTGCGGGGGCCGGACGGGGAGCTGTTTTTT
NA 18 TRBJ2-2 TRBD2 TRBV9 CASSVGLAGGPNTGELFF TGTGCCAGCAGCGTGGGACTAGCGGGGGGGCCCAACACCGGGGAGCTGTTTTTT
few 17 TRBJ1-3 TRBD1 TRBV25-1 CASSDRRQGSSGNTIYF TGTGCCAGCAGTGACCGACGACAGGGGAGCTCTGGAAACACCATATATTTT
few 20 TRBJ2-1 NA TRBV7-2 CASSSPARGPTSSSYNEQFF TGTGCCAGCAGCTCACCCGCCAGGGGCCCGACCTCAAGCTCCTACAATGAGCAGTTCTTC
many 18 TRBJ1-5 TRBD1 TRBV4-1 CASSQDSGQGAVNQPQHF TGCGCCAGCAGCCAAGATTCAGGACAGGGGGCTGTAAATCAGCCCCAGCATTTT
few 16 TRBJ1-4 NA TRBV5-1 CASSPGQGNRKEKLFF TGCGCCAGCAGCCCGGGGCAGGGAAATCGGAAGGAAAAACTGTTTTTT
many 13 TRBJ2-5 NA TRBV4-1 CASSQEGEETQYF TGCGCCAGCAGCCAAGAAGGGGAAGAGACCCAGTACTTC
many 14 TRBJ2-4 NA TRBV4-1 CASSPGTLEAIQYF TGCGCCAGCAGCCCGGGGACACTCGAAGCCATTCAGTACTTC
many 14 TRBJ2-7 NA TRBV5-4 CASSLVAGSYEQYF TGTGCCAGCAGCTTGGTCGCGGGCTCCTACGAGCAGTACTTC
many 16 TRBJ2-7 TRBD1 TRBV5-1 CASSLAGTGGLYEQYF TGCGCCAGCAGCTTGGCCGGGACAGGGGGCCTCTACGAGCAGTACTTC
few 15 TRBJ2-1 TRBD2 TRBV2 CASRGLAGARGEQFF TGTGCCAGCCGAGGACTAGCGGGGGCCCGGGGTGAGCAGTTCTTC
NA 14 TRBJ2-1 NA TRBV7-9 CASSWDRNYNEQFF TGTGCCAGCAGCTGGGATAGGAATTACAATGAGCAGTTCTTC
many 15 TRBJ2-5 TRBD1 TRBV18 CASSPDRGPHGTQYF TGTGCCAGCTCACCGGACAGGGGGCCGCATGGGACCCAGTACTTC
many 15 TRBJ2-1 NA TRBV6-2/TRBV6-3 CASSSGDGGLLEQFF TGTGCCAGCAGTTCGGGGGACGGCGGCTTACTGGAGCAGTTCTTC
few 15 TRBJ2-5 NA TRBV7-9 CASSPQNGGAETQYF TGTGCCAGCAGCCCCCAAAATGGAGGGGCCGAGACCCAGTACTTC
many 14 TRBJ1-6 NA TRBV3-1 CASSQMTGNSPLHF TGTGCCAGCAGCCAAATGACGGGTAATTCACCCCTCCACTTT
few 14 TRBJ1-1 TRBD1 TRBV7-6 CASSYRGPGTEAFF TGTGCCAGCAGCTACAGGGGGCCGGGCACTGAAGCTTTCTTT